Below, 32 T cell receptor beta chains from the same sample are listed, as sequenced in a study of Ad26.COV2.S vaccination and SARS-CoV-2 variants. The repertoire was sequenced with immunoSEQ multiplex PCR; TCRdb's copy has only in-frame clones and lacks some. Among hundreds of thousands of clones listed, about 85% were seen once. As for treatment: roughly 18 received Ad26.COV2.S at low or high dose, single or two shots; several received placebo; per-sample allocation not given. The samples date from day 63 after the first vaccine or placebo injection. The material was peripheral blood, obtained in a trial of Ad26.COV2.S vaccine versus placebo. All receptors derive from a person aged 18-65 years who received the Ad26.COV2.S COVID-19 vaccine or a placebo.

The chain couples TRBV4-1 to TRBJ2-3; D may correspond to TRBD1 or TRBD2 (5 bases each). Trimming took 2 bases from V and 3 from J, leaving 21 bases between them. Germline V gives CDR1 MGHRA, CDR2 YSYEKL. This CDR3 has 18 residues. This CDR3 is CASSQRSTGPRGTDTQYF. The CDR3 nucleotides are TGCGCCAGCAGCCAAAGATCCACAGGTCCCCGGGGAACAGATACGCAGTATTTT.

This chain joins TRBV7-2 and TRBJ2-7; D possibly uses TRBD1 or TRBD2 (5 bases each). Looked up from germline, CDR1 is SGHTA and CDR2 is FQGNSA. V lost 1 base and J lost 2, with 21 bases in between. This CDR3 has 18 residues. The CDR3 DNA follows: TGTGCCAGCAGCTTAGTATTTGGTGGGGCGAGGGCGACCTACGAGCAGTACTTC. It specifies CASSLVFGGARATYEQYF.

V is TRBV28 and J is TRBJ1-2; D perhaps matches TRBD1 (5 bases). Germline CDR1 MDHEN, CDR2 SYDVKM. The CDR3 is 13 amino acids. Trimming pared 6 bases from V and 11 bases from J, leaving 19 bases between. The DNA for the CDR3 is TGTGCCAGCAGGGGACGGGGTAGATTTGGATACACCTTC. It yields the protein CASRGRGRFGYTF.

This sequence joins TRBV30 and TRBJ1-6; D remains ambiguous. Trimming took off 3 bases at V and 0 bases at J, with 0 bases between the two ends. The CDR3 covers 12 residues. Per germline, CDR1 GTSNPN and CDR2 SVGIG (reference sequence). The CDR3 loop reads CAWSSYNSPLHF. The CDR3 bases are TGTGCCTGGAGCTCCTATAATTCACCCCTCCACTTT.

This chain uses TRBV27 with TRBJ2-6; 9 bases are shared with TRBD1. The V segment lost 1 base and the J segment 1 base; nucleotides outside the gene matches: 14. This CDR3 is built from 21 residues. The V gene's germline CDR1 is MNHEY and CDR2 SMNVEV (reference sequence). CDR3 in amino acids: CASSLFANTGTGRSGANVLTF. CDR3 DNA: TGTGCCAGCAGTTTATTCGCGAACACCGGGACAGGGAGATCTGGGGCCAACGTCCTGACTTTC.

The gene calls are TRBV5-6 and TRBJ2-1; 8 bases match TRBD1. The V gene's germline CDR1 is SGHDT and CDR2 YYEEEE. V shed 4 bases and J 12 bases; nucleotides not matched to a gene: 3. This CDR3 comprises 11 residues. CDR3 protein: CASSGGQGQFF. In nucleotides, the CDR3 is TGTGCCAGCAGCGGCGGACAGGGGCAGTTCTTC.

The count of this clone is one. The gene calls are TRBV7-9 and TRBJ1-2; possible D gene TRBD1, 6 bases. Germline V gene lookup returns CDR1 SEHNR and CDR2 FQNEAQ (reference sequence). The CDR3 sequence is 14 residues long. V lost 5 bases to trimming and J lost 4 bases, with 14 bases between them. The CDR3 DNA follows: TGTGCCAGCAGCCAAATCTCAGGGGTCTATGGCTACACCTTC. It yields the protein CASSQISGVYGYTF. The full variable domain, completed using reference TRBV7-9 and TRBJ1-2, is DTGVSQNPRHKITKRGQNVTFRCDPISEHNRLYWYRQTLGQGPEFLTYFQNEAQLEKSRLLSDRFSAERPKGSFSTLEIQRTEQGDSAMYLCASSQISGVYGYTFGSGTRLTVV.

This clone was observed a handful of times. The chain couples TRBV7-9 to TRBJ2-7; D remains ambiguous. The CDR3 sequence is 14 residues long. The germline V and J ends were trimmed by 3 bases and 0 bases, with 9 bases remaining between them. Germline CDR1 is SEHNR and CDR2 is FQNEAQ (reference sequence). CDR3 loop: CASSFNSRSYEQYF. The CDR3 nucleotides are TGTGCCAGCAGCTTCAACTCCCGCTCCTACGAGCAGTACTTC.

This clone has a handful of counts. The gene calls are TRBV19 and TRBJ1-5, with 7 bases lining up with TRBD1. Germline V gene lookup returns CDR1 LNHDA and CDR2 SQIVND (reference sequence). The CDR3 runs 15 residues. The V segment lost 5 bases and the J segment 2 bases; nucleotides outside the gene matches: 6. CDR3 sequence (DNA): TGTGCCAGTAGTGAACACAGGGGTGGCAATCAGCCCCAGCATTTT. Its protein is CASSEHRGGNQPQHF.

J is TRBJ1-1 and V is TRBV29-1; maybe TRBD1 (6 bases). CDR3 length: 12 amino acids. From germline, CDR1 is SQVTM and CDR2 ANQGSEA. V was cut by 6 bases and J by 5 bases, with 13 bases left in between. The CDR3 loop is CSVAQGRTEAFF. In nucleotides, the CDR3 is TGCAGCGTCGCACAGGGAAGGACTGAAGCTTTCTTT.

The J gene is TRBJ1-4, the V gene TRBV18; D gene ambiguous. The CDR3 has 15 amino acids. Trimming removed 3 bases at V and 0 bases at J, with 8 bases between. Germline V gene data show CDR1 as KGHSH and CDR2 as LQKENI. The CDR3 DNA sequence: TGTGCCAGCTCACCCCTGGACGCAACTAATGAAAAACTGTTTTTT. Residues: CASSPLDATNEKLFF.

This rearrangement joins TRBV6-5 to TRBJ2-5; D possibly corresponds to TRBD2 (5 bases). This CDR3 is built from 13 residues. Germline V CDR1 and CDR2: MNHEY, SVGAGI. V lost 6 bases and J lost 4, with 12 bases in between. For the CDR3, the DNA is TGTGCCAGCAGCCTCACTAGTCTAGAGACCCAGTACTTC. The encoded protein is CASSLTSLETQYF.

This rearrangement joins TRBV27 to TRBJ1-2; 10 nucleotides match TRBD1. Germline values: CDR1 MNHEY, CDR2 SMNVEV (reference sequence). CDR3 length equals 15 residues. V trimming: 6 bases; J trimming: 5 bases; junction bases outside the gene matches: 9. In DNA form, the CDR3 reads TGTGCCAGCAGCCCAGGGACAGGGGACGCGTATGGCTACACCTTC. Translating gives CASSPGTGDAYGYTF.

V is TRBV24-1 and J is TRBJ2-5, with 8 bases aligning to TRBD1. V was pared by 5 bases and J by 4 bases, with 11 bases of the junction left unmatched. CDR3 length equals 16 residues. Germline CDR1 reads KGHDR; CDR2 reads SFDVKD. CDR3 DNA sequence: TGTGCCACCAGTGCAGGACAGGGTCTTCGAGGAGAGACCCAGTACTTC. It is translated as CATSAGQGLRGETQYF.

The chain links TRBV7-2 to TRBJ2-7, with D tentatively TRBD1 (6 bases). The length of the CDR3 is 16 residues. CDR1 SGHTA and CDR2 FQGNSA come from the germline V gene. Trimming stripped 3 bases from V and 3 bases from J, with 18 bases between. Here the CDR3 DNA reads TGTGCCAGCAGCTTCCGGGACACCCTTACCCGCTACGAGCAGTACTTC. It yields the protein CASSFRDTLTRYEQYF.

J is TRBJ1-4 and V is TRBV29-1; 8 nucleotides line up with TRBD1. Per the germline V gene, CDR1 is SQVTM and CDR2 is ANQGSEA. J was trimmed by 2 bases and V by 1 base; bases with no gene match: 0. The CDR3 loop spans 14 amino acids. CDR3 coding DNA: TGCAGCGTTGAAGGGACAGGGACTAATGAAAAACTGTTTTTT. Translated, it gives CSVEGTGTNEKLFF.

The CDR3 loop reads CAWSVGGTAEAFF. For the CDR3, the DNA is TGTGCCTGGAGTGTAGGTGGGACAGCTGAAGCTTTCTTT. The chain has TRBV30 and TRBJ1-1; 7 bases are shared with TRBD1. Trimming took 0 bases from V and 6 from J; bases not matched to a gene: 4. CDR3 length: 13 residues. The germline V gene encodes CDR1 GTSNPN and CDR2 SVGIG (reference sequence). Complete variable domain (other parts from reference TRBV30 and TRBJ1-1): SQTIHQWPATLVQPVGSPLSLECTVEGTSNPNLYWYRQAAGRGLQLLFYSVGIGQISSEVPQNLSASRPQDRQFILSSKKLLLSDSGFYLCAWSVGGTAEAFFGQGTRLTVV.

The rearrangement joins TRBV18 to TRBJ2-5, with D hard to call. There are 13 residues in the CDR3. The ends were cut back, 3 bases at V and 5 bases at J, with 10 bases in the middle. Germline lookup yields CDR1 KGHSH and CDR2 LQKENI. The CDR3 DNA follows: TGTGCCAGCTCACCTGAGCTGGGGGAGACCCAGTACTTC. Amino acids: CASSPELGETQYF.

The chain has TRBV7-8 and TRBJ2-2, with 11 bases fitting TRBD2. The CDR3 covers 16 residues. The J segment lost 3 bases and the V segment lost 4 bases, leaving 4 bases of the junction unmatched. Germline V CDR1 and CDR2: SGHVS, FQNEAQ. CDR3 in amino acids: CASSYSTSGDTGELFF. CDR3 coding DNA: TGTGCCAGCAGCTACTCGACTAGCGGGGACACCGGGGAGCTGTTTTTT.

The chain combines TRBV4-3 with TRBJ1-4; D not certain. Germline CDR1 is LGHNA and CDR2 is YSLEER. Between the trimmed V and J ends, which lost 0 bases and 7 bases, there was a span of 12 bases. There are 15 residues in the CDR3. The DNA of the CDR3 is TGCGCCAGCAGCCAAGATTTTCGGCGGGGTGAAAAACTGTTTTTT. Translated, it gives CASSQDFRRGEKLFF.

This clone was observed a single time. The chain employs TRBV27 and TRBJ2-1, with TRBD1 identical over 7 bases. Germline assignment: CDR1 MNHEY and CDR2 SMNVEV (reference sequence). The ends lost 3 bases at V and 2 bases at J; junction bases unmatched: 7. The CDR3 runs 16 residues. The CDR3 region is CASSFEGDSTYNEQFF. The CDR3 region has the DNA TGTGCCAGCAGTTTTGAGGGGGACAGCACCTACAATGAGCAGTTCTTC.

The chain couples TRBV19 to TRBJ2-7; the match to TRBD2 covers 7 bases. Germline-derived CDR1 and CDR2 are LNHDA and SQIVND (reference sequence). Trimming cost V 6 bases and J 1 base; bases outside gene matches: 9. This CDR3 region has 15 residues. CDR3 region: CASSPGGGGSYEQYF. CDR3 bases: TGTGCCAGTAGCCCCGGCGGGGGTGGTTCCTACGAGCAGTACTTC.

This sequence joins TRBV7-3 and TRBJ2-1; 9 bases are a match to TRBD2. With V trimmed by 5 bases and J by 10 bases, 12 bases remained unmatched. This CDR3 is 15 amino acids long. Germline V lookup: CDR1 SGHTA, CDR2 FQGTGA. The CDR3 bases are TGTGCCAGCAGCCAAGGGAGCGGGAGGACTAGAGAGCAGTTCTTC. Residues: CASSQGSGRTREQFF.

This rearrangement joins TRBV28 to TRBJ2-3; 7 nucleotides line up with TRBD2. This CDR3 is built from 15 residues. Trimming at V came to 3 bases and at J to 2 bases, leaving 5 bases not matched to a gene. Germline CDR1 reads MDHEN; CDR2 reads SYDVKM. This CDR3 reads CASSLPRELTDTQYF. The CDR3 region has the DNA TGTGCCAGCAGTTTGCCGCGGGAGCTCACAGATACGCAGTATTTT.

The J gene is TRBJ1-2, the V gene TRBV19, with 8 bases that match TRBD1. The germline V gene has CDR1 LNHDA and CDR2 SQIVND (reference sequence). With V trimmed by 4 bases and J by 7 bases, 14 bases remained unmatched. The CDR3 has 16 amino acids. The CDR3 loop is CASSTRQGPVLGGYTF. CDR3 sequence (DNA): TGTGCCAGTAGTACCCGACAGGGGCCCGTTTTAGGTGGCTACACCTTC.

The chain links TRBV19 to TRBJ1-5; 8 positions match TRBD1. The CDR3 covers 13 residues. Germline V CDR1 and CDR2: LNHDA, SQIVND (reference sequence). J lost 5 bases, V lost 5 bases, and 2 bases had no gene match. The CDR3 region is CASSYRGDQPQHF. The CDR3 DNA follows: TGTGCCAGTAGTTACAGGGGGGATCAGCCCCAGCATTTT.

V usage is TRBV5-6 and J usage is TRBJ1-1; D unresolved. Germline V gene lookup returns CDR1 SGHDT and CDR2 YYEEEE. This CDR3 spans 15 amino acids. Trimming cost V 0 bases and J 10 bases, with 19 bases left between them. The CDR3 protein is CASSLVWEGRTGAFF. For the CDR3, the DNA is TGTGCCAGCAGCTTGGTATGGGAAGGGAGGACCGGAGCTTTCTTT.

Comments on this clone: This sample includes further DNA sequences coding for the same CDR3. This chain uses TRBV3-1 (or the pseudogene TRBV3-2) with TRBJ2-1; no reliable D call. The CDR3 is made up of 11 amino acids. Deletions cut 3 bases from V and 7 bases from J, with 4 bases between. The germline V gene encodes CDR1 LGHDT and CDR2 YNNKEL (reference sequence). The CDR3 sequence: CASSHGNEQFF. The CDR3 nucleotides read TGTGCCAGCAGCCACGGAAATGAGCAGTTCTTC.

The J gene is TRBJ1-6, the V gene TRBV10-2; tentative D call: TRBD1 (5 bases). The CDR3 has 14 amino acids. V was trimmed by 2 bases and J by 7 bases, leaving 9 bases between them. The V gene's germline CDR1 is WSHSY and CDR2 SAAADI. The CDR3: CASSEQGRNSPLHF. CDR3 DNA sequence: TGCGCCAGCAGTGAGCAGGGTAGGAATTCACCCCTCCACTTT.

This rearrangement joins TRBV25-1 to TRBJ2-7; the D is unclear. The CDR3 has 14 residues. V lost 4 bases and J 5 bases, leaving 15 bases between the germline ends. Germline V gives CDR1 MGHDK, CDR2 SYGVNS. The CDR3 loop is CASSVGWGLDEQYF. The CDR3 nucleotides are TGTGCCAGCAGTGTCGGGTGGGGTCTCGACGAGCAGTACTTC.

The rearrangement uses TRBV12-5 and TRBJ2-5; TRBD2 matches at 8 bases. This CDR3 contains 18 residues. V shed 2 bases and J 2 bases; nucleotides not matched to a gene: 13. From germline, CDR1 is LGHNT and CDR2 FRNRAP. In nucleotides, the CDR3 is TGTGCTAGTGGTTTGTATTTCGGGGGGGGACTCCCACAAGAGACCCAGTACTTC. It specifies CASGLYFGGGLPQETQYF.

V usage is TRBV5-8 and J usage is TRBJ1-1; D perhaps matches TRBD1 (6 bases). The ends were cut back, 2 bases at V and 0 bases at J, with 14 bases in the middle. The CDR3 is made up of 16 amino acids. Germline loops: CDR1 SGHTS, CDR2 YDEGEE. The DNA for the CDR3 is TGTGCCAGCAGCTTACAGGGCTTGGGGCTGAACACTGAAGCTTTCTTT. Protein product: CASSLQGLGLNTEAFF. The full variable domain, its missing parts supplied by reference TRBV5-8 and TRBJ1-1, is EAGVTQSPTHLIKTRGQQATLRCSPISGHTSVYWYQQALGLGLQFLLWYDEGEERNRGNFPPRFSGRQFPNYSSELNVNALELEDSALYLCASSLQGLGLNTEAFFGQGTRLTVV.